This T cell receptor beta chain was observed in a study of blood T cells in healthy people across ages. Broader study findings: PBMC samples, being unsorted, prevented any conclusive comparison of naive and antigen-experienced cells. Long-lived and aged donors differed, with more naive CD4+ cells and higher diversity in the long-lived.

The authors ran a second PCR of roughly 6 to 12 cycles using a sample-barcoded 5' primer and a J-beta primer mix. Each CDR3 protein is one row after TCRdb ran MiXCR on the 5' RACE reads. The table lists over 1,500,000 distinct CDR3 sequences, around half of them singletons. Concerning this clonotype: Its antigen is as yet unknown.

Germline V lookup: CDR1 MGHRA, CDR2 YSYEKL. The CDR3 consists of 17 residues. V was trimmed by 4 bases and J by 6 bases, leaving 21 bases between them. The chain employs TRBV4-1 and TRBJ1-4, with D maybe TRBD1 (5 bases). The sequencing input was blood. This receptor was taken from a woman in her 40s in good health. The CDR3 here is CASSPAVFTLGDEKLFF. CDR3 bases: TGCGCCAGCAGCCCAGCGGTATTCACCCTGGGGGATGAAAAACTGTTTTTT.